The 20 T cell receptor beta chains reported below all come from one sample, sequenced in a study of blood T cell repertoires in COVID-19. The protocol was immunoSEQ multiplex PCR, while the TCRdb copy is restricted to in-frame clones and leaves out a portion. Of some 140,000 clones in the sample, just under 85% were seen once. Material for sequencing was PBMCs or T cells enriched from blood (not recorded which). The receptors shown here come from a man in his fifties who had recovered from COVID-19.

The CDR3 here is CASSRRDSGASGGDYEQYF. As DNA, the CDR3 is TGCGCCAGCAGCCGACGGGACAGTGGAGCTAGCGGGGGAGACTACGAGCAGTACTTC. The rearrangement links TRBV4-1 to TRBJ2-7; TRBD2 matches 10 bases. The germline gives CDR1 MGHRA, CDR2 YSYEKL. V dropped 4 bases and J dropped 3; count of bases not matched to a gene: 18. This CDR3 spans 19 amino acids.

The chain uses TRBV19 and TRBJ1-1; TRBD1 aligns across 8 bases. V lost 5 bases and J lost 2; bases outside the gene matches: 10. The CDR3 runs to 16 residues. Germline V gene lookup returns CDR1 LNHDA and CDR2 SQIVND (reference sequence). CDR3 amino acids: CASSSSTGAGNTEAFF. The CDR3 DNA sequence: TGTGCCAGTAGTTCTTCGACAGGGGCCGGAAACACTGAAGCTTTCTTT.

The sample holds one count of this clone. This chain uses TRBV6-5 with TRBJ2-5; TRBD1 matches 8 bases. The V gene end was trimmed by 2 bases and the J gene end by 3 bases; junction bases not matched to a gene: 2. The CDR3 runs to 14 residues. The germline V gene has CDR1 MNHEY and CDR2 SVGAGI. DNA of the CDR3: TGTGCCAGCAGTTACGCGACAGGGGAAGAGACCCAGTACTTC. It codes for CASSYATGEETQYF.

The rearrangement uses TRBV12-3 or TRBV12-4 and TRBJ2-3; possibly TRBD1 for D (6 bases). CDR3 length: 13 amino acids. Trimming stripped 5 bases from V and 9 bases from J, with 15 bases between. CDR3 in amino acids: CASSNAGEKTQYF. In nucleotides, the CDR3 is TGTGCCAGCAGTAACGCAGGGGAGAAGACGCAGTATTTT.

The chain has TRBV7-3 and TRBJ1-1; D may be TRBD1 (6 bases). The V end lost 4 bases, the J end lost 4 bases, and 10 bases lay between the germline ends. There are 13 residues in the CDR3. The V gene's germline CDR1 is SGHTA and CDR2 FQGTGA. The CDR3 DNA sequence: TGTGCCAGCAGCTCGACAGGCCCCACTGAAGCTTTCTTT. This gives the protein CASSSTGPTEAFF.

The DNA for the CDR3 is TGTGCCAGCAGCGTAGAGGGGGGGGAGACCCAGTACTTC. This codes for CASSVEGGETQYF. The chain combines TRBV9 with TRBJ2-5; a weak D match, TRBD2 (7 bases). V was clipped by 0 bases and J by 5 bases, with 8 bases between them. Germline loops: CDR1 SGDLS, CDR2 YYNGEE. This CDR3 region has 13 residues. Drawing the rest from reference TRBV9 and TRBJ2-5, the complete variable domain is DSGVTQTPKHLITATGQRVTLRCSPRSGDLSVYWYQQSLDQGLQFLIQYYNGEERAKGNILERFSAQQFPDLHSELNLSSLELGDSALYFCASSVEGGETQYFGPGTRLLVL.

The chain employs TRBV18 and TRBJ1-1, with 12 bases identical to TRBD1. Germline loops: CDR1 KGHSH, CDR2 LQKENI. CDR3 length equals 18 residues. V shed 1 base and J 1 base; nucleotides not matched to a gene: 7. This chain's CDR3 is CASSPQGQGAWANTEAFF. The CDR3 DNA reads TGTGCCAGCTCACCACAGGGACAGGGGGCTTGGGCGAACACTGAAGCTTTCTTT.

The chain recombines TRBV6-5 with TRBJ2-7; 8 bases are a match to TRBD1. The CDR3 totals 16 residues. CDR1 is MNHEY and CDR2 is SVGAGI in the germline V gene. V dropped 2 bases and J dropped 0; count of bases not matched to a gene: 6. CDR3 loop: CASSYTTGVSSYEQYF. For the CDR3, the DNA is TGTGCCAGCAGTTACACGACAGGGGTGAGCTCCTACGAGCAGTACTTC.

This sequence joins TRBV11-3 and TRBJ2-7; no definite D call. The germline gives CDR1 SGHNT, CDR2 YENEEA. V was cut by 0 bases and J by 6 bases, with 6 bases left in between. The CDR3 runs 12 residues. CDR3 nucleotides: TGTGCCAGCAGCTTAGATCCTCGCGAGCAGTACTTC. This translates into CASSLDPREQYF.

The chain uses TRBV6-6 and TRBJ1-5; the match to TRBD1 covers 7 bases. The germline gives CDR1 MNHNY, CDR2 SVGAGI (reference sequence). Trimming cost V 1 base and J 7 bases; bases outside gene matches: 7. This CDR3 is 15 amino acids long. CDR3 bases: TGTGCCAGCAGTTACTTCGGACAGGTCGGGCAGCCCCAGCATTTT. Protein: CASSYFGQVGQPQHF.

The rearrangement uses TRBV5-4 and TRBJ1-1; a possible D gene is TRBD1 (5 bases). Trimming pared 1 base from V and 1 base from J, leaving 5 bases between. CDR3 length: 13 residues. Germline V lookup: CDR1 SGHNT, CDR2 YYREEE (reference sequence). The CDR3 spells CASSLTGNTEAFF. The CDR3 DNA reads as TGTGCCAGCAGCTTGACAGGGAACACTGAAGCTTTCTTT.

V and J are TRBV10-3 and TRBJ2-3, with 11 bases that match TRBD2. Per the germline V gene, CDR1 is ENHRY and CDR2 is SYGVKD. The CDR3 consists of 19 residues. V shed 0 bases and J 1 base; nucleotides not matched to a gene: 9. This CDR3 is CAISESIIAGGQGTDTQYF. The CDR3 bases are TGTGCCATCAGTGAGTCGATTATAGCGGGGGGGCAGGGCACAGATACGCAGTATTTT.

The chain has TRBV13 and TRBJ2-2; TRBD2 aligns across 10 bases. The CDR3 length is 17 residues. Germline lookup yields CDR1 PRHDT and CDR2 FYEKMQ (reference sequence). Trimming cost V 5 bases and J 0 bases; bases outside gene matches: 6. This CDR3 is CASSRPGTSANTGELFF. CDR3 coding DNA: TGTGCCAGCAGCCGACCCGGGACTAGCGCGAACACCGGGGAGCTGTTTTTT.

The chain has TRBV14 and TRBJ2-7; perhaps TRBD1 as D (6 bases). Germline V CDR1 and CDR2: SGHDN, FVKESK. The CDR3 loop spans 16 amino acids. V was cut by 1 base and J by 1 base, with 14 bases left in between. The CDR3: CASSQALGTPSYEQYF. The CDR3 nucleotides read TGTGCCAGCAGCCAAGCCCTCGGGACACCTTCCTACGAGCAGTACTTC.

In its sample, this clone was seen once. This sequence joins TRBV19 and TRBJ1-2; 10 nucleotides align to TRBD1. J was trimmed by 6 bases and V by 6 bases; bases with no gene match: 1. This CDR3 region has 12 residues. CDR1 and CDR2 (germline): LNHDA, SQIVND (reference sequence). The CDR3 reads CASRDRGDGYTF. DNA of the CDR3: TGTGCCAGTAGGGACAGGGGGGATGGCTACACCTTC.

The chain has TRBV5-4 and TRBJ1-5; D is undetermined. V was shortened by 4 bases and J by 1 base, with 9 bases between the two germline ends. This CDR3 has 14 amino acids. Germline CDR1 reads SGHNT; CDR2 reads YYREEE (reference sequence). DNA of the CDR3: TGTGCCAGCAGCCGGGAAGGAAGCAATCAGCCCCAGCATTTT. Protein: CASSREGSNQPQHF.

This sequence joins TRBV4-3 and TRBJ2-1; no reliable D call. V dropped 0 bases and J dropped 2 bases, with 8 bases sitting between them. Germline assignment: CDR1 LGHNA and CDR2 YSLEER. The CDR3 has 15 residues. Written as DNA, the CDR3 is TGCGCCAGCAGCCAAGATGGTGGGCCCTACAATGAGCAGTTCTTC. This translates into CASSQDGGPYNEQFF.

The chain combines TRBV14 with TRBJ2-3, with D possibly TRBD2 on 5 matching bases. The V gene's germline CDR1 is SGHDN and CDR2 FVKESK. The CDR3 is 13 amino acids. The V and J ends lost 3 bases and 4 bases respectively, with 8 bases between them. As DNA, the CDR3 is TGTGCCAGCAGCCATACTAGACCAGATACGCAGTATTTT. It encodes CASSHTRPDTQYF.

The genes are TRBV19 and TRBJ1-1, with TRBD1 matching 7 bases. V trimming: 5 bases; J trimming: 1 base; junction bases outside the gene matches: 10. Germline CDR1 reads LNHDA; CDR2 reads SQIVND (reference sequence). The CDR3 is made up of 16 amino acids. This chain's CDR3 is CASSLYRGRPNTEAFF. The DNA of the CDR3 is TGTGCCAGTAGTCTCTACAGGGGCCGCCCGAACACTGAAGCTTTCTTT.

The chain has TRBV5-1 and TRBJ2-1; weak D call: TRBD2 (6 bases). Looked up from germline, CDR1 is SGHRS and CDR2 is YFSETQ. V was pared by 5 bases and J by 9 bases, with 12 bases between. The CDR3 runs 12 residues. CDR3: CASSPGEVEQFF. CDR3 nucleotides: TGCGCCAGCAGTCCCGGGGAGGTTGAGCAGTTCTTC.